The 17 T cell receptor beta chains presented below share a single source sample, sequenced in a study of human T cells and chemical hapten exposure. TCRdb reanalysed the RACE reads using MiXCR and keeps one entry per CDR3 protein. The repertoire includes approximately 110,000 distinct CDR3 sequences, roughly 9% of them detected once, and about 3.4% sits in the top ten. Time point meaning: patch test 2, 6 weeks after DPC sensitization. Treatment here: therapeutic diphenylcyclopropenone sensitization with weekly scalp DPC. Sequenced here: whole blood, sampled in connection with sensitization to the hapten diphenylcyclopropenone (DPC). Receptors were obtained from a woman aged 40 to 50 with alopecia areata. Some clones in this sample may be carry-over from other donors' samples.

Many counts were recorded for this clonotype. The J gene is TRBJ1-1, the V gene TRBV4-3, with 10 bases aligning to TRBD1. Germline assignment: CDR1 LGHNA and CDR2 YSLEER. The CDR3 is 14 amino acids. V lost 6 bases to trimming and J lost 5 bases; unmatched junction nucleotides: 6. The CDR3 nucleotides read TGCGCCAGCAGTCCCGGGACAGGGGATACTGAAGCTTTCTTT. It encodes CASSPGTGDTEAFF.

The chain carries TRBV12-3 or TRBV12-4 and TRBJ2-6; D is unclear. The V end lost 1 base, the J end lost 0 bases, and 10 bases lay between the germline ends. The CDR3 has 17 residues. Here the CDR3 reads CASSLGQPSSGANVLTF. CDR3 nucleotides: TGTGCCAGCAGTTTAGGGCAGCCTTCCTCTGGGGCCAACGTCCTGACTTTC.

The table lists this clonotype with many counts. The chain recombines TRBV6-5 with TRBJ1-2; D possibly corresponds to TRBD1 (5 bases). V dropped 0 bases and J dropped 3 bases, with 8 bases sitting between them. CDR1 is MNHEY, CDR2 SVGAGI, per germline. There are 14 residues in the CDR3. CDR3 residues: CASSYSGGDYGYTF. In DNA form, the CDR3 reads TGTGCCAGCAGTTACTCTGGAGGGGACTATGGCTACACCTTC.

This clonotype was observed at least ten times. The chain has TRBV12-3 or TRBV12-4 and TRBJ2-7, with unresolved D. Between the trimmed V and J ends, which lost 2 bases and 9 bases, there was a span of 14 bases. This CDR3 region has 13 residues. The DNA of the CDR3 is TGTGCCAGCAGTTTACTAGTCCGCCTGGGGCAGTACTTC. Protein: CASSLLVRLGQYF.

At least ten counts were recorded for this clonotype. The V gene is TRBV18, the J gene TRBJ2-7; a possible D gene is TRBD2 (5 bases). The V end lost 3 bases, the J end lost 2 bases, and 8 bases lay between the germline ends. Germline values: CDR1 KGHSH, CDR2 LQKENI. The length of the CDR3 is 13 residues. The CDR3 is CASSPRVAYEQYF. CDR3 DNA sequence: TGTGCCAGCTCACCGCGGGTAGCCTACGAGCAGTACTTC.

This clonotype occurred many times. This chain joins TRBV12-3 or TRBV12-4 and TRBJ1-4; D remains unclear. The V end was cut by 5 bases, the J end by 8 bases, with 18 bases between. This CDR3 is 15 amino acids long. CDR3: CASSPSSSVREKLFF. Written as DNA, the CDR3 is TGTGCCAGCAGTCCGAGCTCGTCGGTCAGGGAAAAACTGTTTTTT.

The chain employs TRBV4-1 and TRBJ2-3; no reliable D call. CDR1 is MGHRA, CDR2 YSYEKL, per germline. The CDR3 sequence is 15 residues long. The V and J ends lost 0 bases and 5 bases respectively, with 12 bases between them. In DNA, the CDR3 is TGCGCCAGCAGCCAAGATCGTACCGGTCAAGATACGCAGTATTTT. It encodes CASSQDRTGQDTQYF.

This clonotype was seen ten or more times. The V gene is TRBV28, the J gene TRBJ2-7; D may be TRBD1 (5 bases). Germline values: CDR1 MDHEN, CDR2 SYDVKM. The germline V and J ends were trimmed by 5 bases and 1 base, with 21 bases remaining between them. The CDR3 extends over 17 amino acids. The CDR3 DNA is TGTGCCAGCAGTCCCCTCCCGTGGGGCAGCTCGTCCTACGAGCAGTACTTC. Translation: CASSPLPWGSSSYEQYF.

The CDR3: CASSVAAGGYEQFF. CDR3 coding DNA: TGTGCCAGCAGCGTAGCGGCGGGGGGCTATGAGCAGTTCTTC. The chain carries TRBV9 and TRBJ2-1; 8 nucleotides match TRBD2. From germline, CDR1 is SGDLS and CDR2 YYNGEE. V gave up 0 bases and J gave up 8 bases; unmatched junction bases: 4. The CDR3 extends over 14 amino acids.

This clonotype was picked up a small number of times. The J gene is TRBJ2-5, the V gene TRBV25-1; TRBD2 matches at 12 bases. Unmatched junction bases numbered 16, after V lost 5 bases and J lost 3 bases. Per germline, CDR1 MGHDK and CDR2 SYGVNS. This CDR3 region has 19 residues. This CDR3 is CASSPHEGLAGQREETQYF. The CDR3, as DNA: TGTGCCAGCAGTCCTCATGAGGGACTAGCGGGCCAAAGAGAAGAGACCCAGTACTTC.

The genes are TRBV7-2 and TRBJ2-1, with D possibly being TRBD1 (6 bases). V was trimmed by 5 bases and J by 4 bases, leaving 12 bases between them. Germline V gene data show CDR1 as SGHTA and CDR2 as FQGNSA. The CDR3 spans 14 residues. CDR3 loop: CASSLRTEYNEQFF. DNA of the CDR3: TGTGCCAGCAGCCTCCGGACAGAATACAATGAGCAGTTCTTC. The full variable domain, in which reference TRBV7-2 and TRBJ2-1 provide the parts outside the CDR3, is GAGVSQSPSNKVTEKGKDVELRCDPISGHTALYWYRQSLGQGLEFLIYFQGNSAPDKSGLPSDRFSAERTGGSVSTLTIQRTQQEDSAVYLCASSLRTEYNEQFFGPGTRLTVL.

A few counts support this clonotype. The chain has TRBV6-2 or TRBV6-3 and TRBJ2-1; a possible D gene is TRBD2 (7 bases). CDR1 is MNHEY and CDR2 is SVGEGT in the germline V gene. The CDR3 has 15 residues. V shed 2 bases and J shed 3 bases, with 11 bases lying between them. CDR3 in DNA: TGTGCCAGCAGTTACGGGGGGGCCGGCTACAATGAGCAGTTCTTC. Encoded protein: CASSYGGAGYNEQFF.

Only a few counts were recorded for this clonotype. The J gene is TRBJ2-7, the V gene TRBV28; D perhaps matches TRBD2 (7 bases). Between the trimmed V and J ends, which lost 6 bases and 0 bases, there was a span of 15 bases. Germline CDR1 is MDHEN and CDR2 is SYDVKM. The CDR3 loop spans 15 amino acids. CDR3 in amino acids: CASRRTAGSSYEQYF. In nucleotides, the CDR3 is TGTGCCAGCAGACGGACAGCGGGGAGCTCCTACGAGCAGTACTTC.

This clonotype was picked up many times. The genes are TRBV7-2 and TRBJ1-2, with 9 bases lining up with TRBD1. Germline values: CDR1 SGHTA, CDR2 FQGNSA. The CDR3 consists of 15 residues. V lost 3 bases to trimming and J lost 13 bases; unmatched junction nucleotides: 15. Written as DNA, the CDR3 is TGTGCCAGCAGCTTGGGGACCGGGACAGGGATACCCTCCACCTTC. This encodes CASSLGTGTGIPSTF.

V and J are TRBV2 and TRBJ1-5; TRBD1 might be the D (5 bases). This CDR3 is 14 amino acids long. Looked up from germline, CDR1 is SNHLY and CDR2 is FYNNEI. Deletions cut 1 base from V and 6 bases from J, with 10 bases between. The CDR3 here is CASSEVGVGQPQHF. CDR3 bases: TGTGCCAGCAGTGAAGTAGGGGTCGGTCAGCCCCAGCATTTT.

V is TRBV15 and J is TRBJ2-2; D is perhaps TRBD1 or TRBD2 (5 bases each). V shed 9 bases and J shed 1 base, with 18 bases lying between them. The CDR3 covers 16 residues. Germline V CDR1 and CDR2: LNHNV, YYDKDF (reference sequence). The CDR3 sequence: CATMAPQGENTGELFF. The CDR3 DNA follows: TGTGCCACGATGGCCCCCCAGGGAGAGAACACCGGGGAGCTGTTTTTT.

V is TRBV5-1 and J is TRBJ2-3; 10 bases match TRBD2. This CDR3 has 18 residues. Per germline, CDR1 SGHRS and CDR2 YFSETQ. With 1 base clipped from V and 0 bases from J, the junction kept 8 bases outside the gene matches. The CDR3 spells CASSLQPSGGSSTDTQYF. CDR3 nucleotides: TGCGCCAGCAGCTTGCAGCCTAGCGGGGGTTCTAGCACAGATACGCAGTATTTT.